These 5 T cell receptor beta chains share one sample of origin, sequenced in a study of shared clonotypes between healthy human individuals. TCRdb keeps only in-frame clones here, not all; method: immunoSEQ multiplex PCR. Of about 1 million clones listed, around four fifths are singletons. The sample consisted of memory CD4+ T cells sorted from blood. Documented subset: CD45RA-negative fraction. The receptor set was obtained from a man aged 18 to 30 in good health.

The rearrangement uses TRBV6-1 and TRBJ1-4; TRBD1 is a possible D gene (6 bases). The V and J ends lost 3 bases and 5 bases respectively, with 16 bases between them. Germline V lookup: CDR1 MNHNS, CDR2 SASEGT. There are 16 residues in the CDR3. The CDR3 is CASSEPRTDRNEKLFF. CDR3 bases: TGTGCCAGCAGTGAGCCTAGGACAGACAGGAATGAAAAACTGTTTTTT.

J is TRBJ1-1 and V is TRBV6-1; no clear D gene. Germline CDR1 is MNHNS and CDR2 is SASEGT. V was clipped by 5 bases and J by 0 bases, with 13 bases between them. The length of the CDR3 is 15 residues. The CDR3 sequence: CASSTRPNMNTEAFF. The CDR3 coding sequence is TGTGCCAGCAGTACCCGACCGAATATGAACACTGAAGCTTTCTTT.

The rearrangement joins TRBV19 to TRBJ1-2, with D possibly TRBD1 on 5 matching bases. This CDR3 has 14 residues. The germline CDR1 and CDR2 sequences are LNHDA and SQIVND (reference sequence). The germline V and J ends were trimmed by 3 bases and 8 bases, with 16 bases remaining between them. This chain's CDR3 is CASSIYGQRVGYTF. The CDR3 region has the DNA TGTGCCAGTAGTATTTACGGACAAAGGGTAGGCTACACCTTC. The variable domain in full, with the rest retrieved from reference TRBV19 and TRBJ1-2, is DGGITQSPKYLFRKEGQNVTLSCEQNLNHDAMYWYRQDPGQGLRLIYYSQIVNDFQKGDIAEGYSVSREKKESFPLTVTSAQKNPTAFYLCASSIYGQRVGYTFGSGTRLTVV.

The chain uses TRBV6-9 and TRBJ1-2; D is unclear. Trimming took 8 bases from V and 7 from J, leaving 14 bases between them. Germline lookup yields CDR1 MNHGY and CDR2 SVAAGI. The CDR3 is 12 residues long. In nucleotides, the CDR3 is TGTGCCAGCGGAGGGCAGTGCGGTGGCTACACCTTC. Its translation is CASGGQCGGYTF.

The chain combines TRBV27 with TRBJ1-1; no reliable D call. The CDR3 consists of 13 residues. Germline assignment: CDR1 MNHEY and CDR2 SMNVEV (reference sequence). V lost 2 bases, J lost 1 base, and 5 bases lay in between. The CDR3 sequence is CASSLTRNTEAFF. CDR3 bases: TGTGCCAGCAGTTTAACCAGGAACACTGAAGCTTTCTTT.